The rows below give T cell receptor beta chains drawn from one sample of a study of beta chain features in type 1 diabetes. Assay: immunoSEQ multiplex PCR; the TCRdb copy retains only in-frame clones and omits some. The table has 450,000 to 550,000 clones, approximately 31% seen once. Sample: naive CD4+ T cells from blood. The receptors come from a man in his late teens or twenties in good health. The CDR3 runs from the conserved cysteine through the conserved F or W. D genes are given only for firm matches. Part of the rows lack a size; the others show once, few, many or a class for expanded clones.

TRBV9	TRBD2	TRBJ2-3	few	TGTGCCAGCAGAGCCGGGAGGGCCAGAGATACGCAGTATTTT	CASRAGRARDTQYF
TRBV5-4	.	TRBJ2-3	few	TGTGCCAGCAGCGAGCGGGTTAGCACAGATACGCAGTATTTT	CASSERVSTDTQYF
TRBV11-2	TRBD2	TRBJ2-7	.	TGTGCCAGCAGCCCCCGGGGGGGGCGATTAGACGAGCAGTACTTC	CASSPRGGRLDEQYF
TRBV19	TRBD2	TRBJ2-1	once	TGTGCCAGTAGTAGGACTAGCGGGAGAGCGAATGAGCAGTTCTTC	CASSRTSGRANEQFF
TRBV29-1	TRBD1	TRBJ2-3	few	TGCAGCGGTGCGACAGGGGGCGAAACGCAGTATTTT	CSGATGGETQYF
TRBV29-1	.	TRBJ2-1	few	TGCAGCGGCGGCCGGGAAAGCAATGAGCAGTTCTTC	CSGGRESNEQFF
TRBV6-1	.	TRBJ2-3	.	TGTGCCAGCAGTGAACACCCGGGGGATACGCAGTATTTT	CASSEHPGDTQYF
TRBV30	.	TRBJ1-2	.	TGTGCCTGGAGTGTAGGCTATGTCTATGGCTACACCTTC	CAWSVGYVYGYTF
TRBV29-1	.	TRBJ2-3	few	TGCAGCGTACACAGGGAAACAGATACGCAGTATTTT	CSVHRETDTQYF
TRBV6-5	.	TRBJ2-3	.	TGTGCCAGCAGTTCGTCGTCAGATACGCAGTATTTT	CASSSSSDTQYF
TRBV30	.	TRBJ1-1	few	TGTGCCTGGAGTGTAGCTATGAACACTGAAGCTTTCTTT	CAWSVAMNTEAFF
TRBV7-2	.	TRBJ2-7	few	TGTGCCAGCAGCCAGGGGCATGTTCGGGGCGAGCAGTACTTC	CASSQGHVRGEQYF
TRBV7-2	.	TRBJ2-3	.	TGTGCCAGCAGCTTAGCCAGGGGCCGGAGTGCAGATACGCAGTATTTT	CASSLARGRSADTQYF
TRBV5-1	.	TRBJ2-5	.	TGCGCCAGCAGCTTGGGAAGCTCCACCTCGGGGACCCAGTACTTC	CASSLGSSTSGTQYF
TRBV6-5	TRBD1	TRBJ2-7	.	TGTGCCAGCAGACGGACAGGGGACTTCGAGCAGTACTTC	CASRRTGDFEQYF
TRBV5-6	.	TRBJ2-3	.	TGTGCCAGCAGCTTGCCGCGCACAGATACGCAGTATTTT	CASSLPRTDTQYF
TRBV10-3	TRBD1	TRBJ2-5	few	TGTGCCGCGACCCGGGACAGCCAAGAGACCCAGTACTTC	CAATRDSQETQYF
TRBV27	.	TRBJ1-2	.	TGTGCCAGCAGTACCTGGGGCCCGGGAGGCTACACCTTC	CASSTWGPGGYTF
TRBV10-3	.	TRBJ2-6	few	TGTGCCCATAGACAGTCCTCTGGGGCCAACGTCCTGACTTTC	CAHRQSSGANVLTF
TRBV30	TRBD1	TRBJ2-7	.	TGTGCCTGGAGTAGGGACAGGGGAAACTACGAGCAGTACTTC	CAWSRDRGNYEQYF
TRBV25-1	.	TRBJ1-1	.	TGTGCCAGCAGTGAAATAAGCGGGGGTACAAAGGCTGAAGCTTTCTTT	CASSEISGGTKAEAFF
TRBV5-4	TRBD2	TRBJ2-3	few	TGTGCCAGCAGCATAGCGGGAACAGATACGCAGTATTTT	CASSIAGTDTQYF
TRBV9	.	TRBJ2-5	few	TGTGCCAGCAGCCGGGCTGGGGAGACCCAGTACTTC	CASSRAGETQYF
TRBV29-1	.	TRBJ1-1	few	TGCAGCGTCTCTCGGGGCAGGGCTGAAGCTTTCTTT	CSVSRGRAEAFF
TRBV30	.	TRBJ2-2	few	TGTGCCTGGAGCCTCGGGGTCAACACCGGGGAGCTGTTTTTT	CAWSLGVNTGELFF
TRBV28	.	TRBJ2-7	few	TGTGCCAGCAGCGGACCTGATAGCGGCTACGAGCAGTACTTC	CASSGPDSGYEQYF
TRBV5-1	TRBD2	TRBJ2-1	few	TGCGCCAGCAGCCCGGGACTAGCGGGAGGGTCCTACAATGAGCAGTTCTTC	CASSPGLAGGSYNEQFF
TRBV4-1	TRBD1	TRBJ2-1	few	TGCGCCAGCAGCCAATGGACAGGGACCGACAATGAGCAGTTCTTC	CASSQWTGTDNEQFF
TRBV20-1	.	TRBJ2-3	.	TGCAGTTCAGGAGGCACAGATACGCAGTATTTT	CSSGGTDTQYF
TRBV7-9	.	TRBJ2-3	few	TGTGCCAGCAGCTGGGGGGGCGCAGATACGCAGTATTTT	CASSWGGADTQYF
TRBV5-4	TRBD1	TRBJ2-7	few	TGTGCCAGCAGCTCACCGGGACAGTCATCCTACGAGCAGTACTTC	CASSSPGQSSYEQYF
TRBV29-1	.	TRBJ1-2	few	TGCAGCGTCAACGGACCCGGCTACACCTTC	CSVNGPGYTF
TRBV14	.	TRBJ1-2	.	TGTGCCAGCAGCCAACTAATGACAGGCGGAGACTATGGCTACACCTTC	CASSQLMTGGDYGYTF
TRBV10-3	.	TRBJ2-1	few	TGTGCCATCCGCGTGGCTCAGCAGAGGAATGAGCAGTTCTTC	CAIRVAQQRNEQFF
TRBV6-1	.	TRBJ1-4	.	TGTGCCAGCAGTCGGGGGTCGGGAAAACTGTTTTTT	CASSRGSGKLFF
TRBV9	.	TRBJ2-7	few	TGTGCCAGCAGCGTTCTGTCCACTTCCTACGAGCAGTACTTC	CASSVLSTSYEQYF
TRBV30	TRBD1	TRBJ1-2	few	TGTGCCCGCGGGACAGGGGGCCCTAACTATGGCTACACCTTC	CARGTGGPNYGYTF
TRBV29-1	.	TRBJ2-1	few	TGCAGCGTTTATTTGAGGATTAGGAATGAGCAGTTCTTC	CSVYLRIRNEQFF
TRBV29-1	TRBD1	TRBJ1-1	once	TGCAGCGTCCGCCACAGGGGGAGCGACACTGAAGCTTTCTTT	CSVRHRGSDTEAFF